This T cell receptor beta chain was captured in a study of cytomegalovirus exposure and HLA in healthy donors. Broader study findings: A missense variant in DCLRE1C was later tied to TCR beta V- and J-gene trimming. While the bulk of TCR sequences proved rare, some public TCRs turned up in many donors.

Regarding this clone: The antigen is undetermined.

This CDR3 has 15 amino acids. With 1 base clipped from V and 5 bases from J, the junction kept 1 base outside the gene matches. The germline gives CDR1 SEHNR, CDR2 FQNEAQ (reference sequence). Primers included in the PCR were 60 Vbeta and 13 Jbeta primers. As handled by the study authors: Counted up in a later analysis, unique TCR beta chains came to approximately 83 million, with around 9.9 million shared. Clones were sequenced by immunoSEQ multiplex PCR, and TCRdb holds only the in-frame ones, with some missing. Clone size and V and J calls were adopted from that table, with D and trimming inferred from the DNA. Among roughly 190,000 clones listed, about three quarters were seen once.

The sequence was collected from a female donor in good health and CMV-seronegative. V gene TRBV7-9 combines with J gene TRBJ2-1, with 11 bases aligning to TRBD2. The material sequenced was PBMCs. This CDR3 reads CASSLGGLADNEQFF. The CDR3 DNA reads as TGTGCCAGCAGCTTAGGGGGACTAGCGGACAATGAGCAGTTCTTC.